This TCR beta chain emerged from a study of T cell responses to AZD1222 COVID-19 vaccine. Study information: Pooled in the analysis were second doses at about 4 or about 12 weeks. Study-wide points: After the peak T cell response, and only then, were repertoires sampled. Recipients of two AZD1222 doses showed rising Spike-specific TCR breadth and depth. In the spike-specific TCR repertoire, nearly half reportedly target unmutated variant regions.

Germline assignment: CDR1 SEHNR and CDR2 FQNEAQ (reference sequence). The CDR3 is made up of 12 amino acids. V lost 8 bases and J lost 2; bases outside the gene matches: 3. About this clone itself: Its antigen is as yet unknown.

The repertoire was sequenced with immunoSEQ multiplex PCR; TCRdb's copy has only in-frame clones and lacks some. Among 110,000 to 150,000 clones listed, around nine tenths were seen once. This clonotype was obtained from an adult in good health. The chain uses TRBV7-9 and TRBJ2-7; 7 positions agree with TRBD2. The sample was peripheral blood, taken on day 0 of AZD1222 vaccination. The CDR3 nucleotides are TGTGCCAGCGGCGGGAGAACCTACGAGCAGTACTTC. Its protein is CASGGRTYEQYF. The full variable domain, in which reference TRBV7-9 and TRBJ2-7 provide the parts outside the CDR3, is DTGVSQNPRHKITKRGQNVTFRCDPISEHNRLYWYRQTLGQGPEFLTYFQNEAQLEKSRLLSDRFSAERPKGSFSTLEIQRTEQGDSAMYLCASGGRTYEQYFGPGTRLTVT.